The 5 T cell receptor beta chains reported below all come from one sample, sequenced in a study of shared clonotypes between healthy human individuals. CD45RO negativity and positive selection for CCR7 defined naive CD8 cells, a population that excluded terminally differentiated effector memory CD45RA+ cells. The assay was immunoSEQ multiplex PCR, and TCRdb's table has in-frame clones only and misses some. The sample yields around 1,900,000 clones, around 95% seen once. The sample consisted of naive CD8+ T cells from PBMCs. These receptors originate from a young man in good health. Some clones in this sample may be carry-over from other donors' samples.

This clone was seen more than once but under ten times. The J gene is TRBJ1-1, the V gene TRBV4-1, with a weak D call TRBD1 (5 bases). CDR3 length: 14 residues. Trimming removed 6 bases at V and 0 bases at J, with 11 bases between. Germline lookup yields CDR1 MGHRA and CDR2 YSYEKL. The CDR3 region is CASRRQFMNTEAFF. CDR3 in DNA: TGCGCCAGCAGGCGACAGTTCATGAACACTGAAGCTTTCTTT.

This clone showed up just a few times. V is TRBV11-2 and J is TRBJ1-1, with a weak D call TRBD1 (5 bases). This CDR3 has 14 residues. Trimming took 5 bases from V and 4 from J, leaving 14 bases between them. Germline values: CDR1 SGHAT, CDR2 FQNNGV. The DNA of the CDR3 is TGTGCCAGCAGCATAGGAGGACAATTCACTGAAGCTTTCTTT. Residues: CASSIGGQFTEAFF. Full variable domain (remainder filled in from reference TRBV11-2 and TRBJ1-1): EAGVAQSPRYKIIEKRQSVAFWCNPISGHATLYWYQQILGQGPKLLIQFQNNGVVDDSQLPKDRFSAERLKGVDSTLKIQPAKLEDSAVYLCASSIGGQFTEAFFGQGTRLTVV.

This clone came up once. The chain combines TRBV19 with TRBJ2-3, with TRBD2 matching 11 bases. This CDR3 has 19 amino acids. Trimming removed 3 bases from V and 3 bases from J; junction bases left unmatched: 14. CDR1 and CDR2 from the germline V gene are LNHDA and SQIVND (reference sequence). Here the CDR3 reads CASSIRGGSGRAKTDTQYF. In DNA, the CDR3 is TGTGCCAGTAGTATCCGAGGGGGTAGCGGGAGGGCCAAGACAGATACGCAGTATTTT.

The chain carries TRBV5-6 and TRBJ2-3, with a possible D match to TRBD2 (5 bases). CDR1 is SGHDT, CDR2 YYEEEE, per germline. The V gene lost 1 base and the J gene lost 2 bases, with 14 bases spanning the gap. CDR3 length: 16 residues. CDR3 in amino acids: CASSLKWSGYTDTQYF. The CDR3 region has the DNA TGTGCCAGCAGCTTGAAGTGGAGCGGCTACACAGATACGCAGTATTTT.

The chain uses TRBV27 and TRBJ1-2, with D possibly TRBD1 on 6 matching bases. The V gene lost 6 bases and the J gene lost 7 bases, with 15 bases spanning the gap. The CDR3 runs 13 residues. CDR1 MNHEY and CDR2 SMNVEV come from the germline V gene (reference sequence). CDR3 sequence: CASSGGGGGGYTF. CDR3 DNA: TGTGCCAGCAGCGGCGGGGGGGGCGGTGGCTACACCTTC.